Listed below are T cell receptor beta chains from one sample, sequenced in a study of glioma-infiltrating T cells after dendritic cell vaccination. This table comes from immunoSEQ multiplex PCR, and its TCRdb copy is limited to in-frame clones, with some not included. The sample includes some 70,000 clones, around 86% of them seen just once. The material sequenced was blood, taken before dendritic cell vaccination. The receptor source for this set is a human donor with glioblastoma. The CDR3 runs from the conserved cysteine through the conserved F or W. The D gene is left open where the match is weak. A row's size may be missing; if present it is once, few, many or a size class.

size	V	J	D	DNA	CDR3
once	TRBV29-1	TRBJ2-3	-	TGCAGCGTCCCCCTTCTGAGGGATCTTACCACAGATACGCAGTATTTT	CSVPLLRDLTTDTQYF
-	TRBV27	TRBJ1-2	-	TGTGCCAGCAGTTTATCGACAGACTCTAACTATGGCTACACCTTC	CASSLSTDSNYGYTF
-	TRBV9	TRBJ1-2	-	TGTGCCAGCAGCTGGGACTCACGCAATAACTATGGCTACACCTTC	CASSWDSRNNYGYTF
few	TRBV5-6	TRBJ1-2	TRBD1	TGTGCCAGCAGCTCGGGACAGGGGGCTCATTATGGCTACACCTTC	CASSSGQGAHYGYTF
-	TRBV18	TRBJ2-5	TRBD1	TGTGCCAGCTCACCATTAACAGGGGGCGAAGAGACCCAGTACTTC	CASSPLTGGEETQYF
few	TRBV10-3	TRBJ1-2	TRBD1	TGTGCCATCAGTGACCAAGGGGGACAGGGCGGGTCGAGCTATGGCTACACCTTC	CAISDQGGQGGSSYGYTF
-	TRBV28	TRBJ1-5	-	TGTGCCAGCAGTCTTCTTGACAGTCCCCAGCATTTT	CASSLLDSPQHF
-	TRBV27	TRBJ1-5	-	TGTGCCAGCAGTCCGCGACAGTATAGCAATCAGCCCCAGCATTTT	CASSPRQYSNQPQHF
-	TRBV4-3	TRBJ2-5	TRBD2	TGCGCCAGCAGTCGACTAGCGGGAGTCCAAGAGACCCAGTACTTC	CASSRLAGVQETQYF
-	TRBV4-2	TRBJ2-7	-	TGTGCCAGCAGCCAGGACCCGACTAGTATCGAGCAGTACTTC	CASSQDPTSIEQYF
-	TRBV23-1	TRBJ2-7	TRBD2	TGCGCCAGCAGTCTATCGTCCGGGACTAGGGTTCTTGACGAGCAGTACTTC	CASSLSSGTRVLDEQYF
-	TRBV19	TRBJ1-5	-	TGTGCCAGTAGTATCATCTCGAGGACTTATAGCAATCAGCCCCAGCATTTT	CASSIISRTYSNQPQHF
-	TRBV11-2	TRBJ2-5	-	TGTGCCAGCAGCCCCAGGGGAAACCAAGAGACCCAGTACTTC	CASSPRGNQETQYF
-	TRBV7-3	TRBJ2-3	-	TGTGCCAGCAGCTCTCAGGGGGGCTCATATACGCAGTATTTT	CASSSQGGSYTQYF
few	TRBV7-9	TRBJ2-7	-	TGTGCCAGCAGCTCCTCTAGAGGCTCCTACGAGCAGTACTTC	CASSSSRGSYEQYF
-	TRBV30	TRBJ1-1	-	TGTGCCTGGAGTTCAAAGAGGGCGGAGGTGGCTTTCTTT	CAWSSKRAEVAFF
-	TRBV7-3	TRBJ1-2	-	TGTGCCAGCAGCTTCCCTCCGCCAGGCCACTATGGCTACACCTTC	CASSFPPPGHYGYTF
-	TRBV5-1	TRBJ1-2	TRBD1	TGCGCCAGCACCTGGGGACAGGGAATCTACTATGGCTACACCTTC	CASTWGQGIYYGYTF
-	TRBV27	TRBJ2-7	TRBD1	TGTGCCCCACTAGGGACAGGGGGGGTCGAGCAGTACTTC	CAPLGTGGVEQYF
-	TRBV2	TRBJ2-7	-	TGTGCCAGCAGGCCGCGCTACGAGCAGTACTTC	CASRPRYEQYF
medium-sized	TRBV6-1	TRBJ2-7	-	TGTGCCAGCATCCAGGGGATCGAGTACGAGCAGTACTTC	CASIQGIEYEQYF
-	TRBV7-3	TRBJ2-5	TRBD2	TGTGCCAGCGGCACGGGGGGGGAGGGAGAGACCCAGTACTTC	CASGTGGEGETQYF
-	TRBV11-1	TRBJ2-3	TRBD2	TGTGCCAGCAGCTTATTGGGGAGCGGGGGGGCCACAGATACGCAGTATTTT	CASSLLGSGGATDTQYF